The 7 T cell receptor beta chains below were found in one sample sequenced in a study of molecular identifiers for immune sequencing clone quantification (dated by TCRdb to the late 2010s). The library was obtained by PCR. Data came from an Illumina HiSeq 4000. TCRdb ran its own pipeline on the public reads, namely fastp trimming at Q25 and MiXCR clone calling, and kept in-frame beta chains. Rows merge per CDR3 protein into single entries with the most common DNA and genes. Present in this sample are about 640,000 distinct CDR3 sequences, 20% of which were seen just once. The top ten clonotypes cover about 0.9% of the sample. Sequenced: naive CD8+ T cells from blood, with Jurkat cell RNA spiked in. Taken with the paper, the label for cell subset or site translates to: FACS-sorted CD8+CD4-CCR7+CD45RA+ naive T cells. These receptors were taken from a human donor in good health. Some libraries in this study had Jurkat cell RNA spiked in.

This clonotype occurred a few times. As DNA, the CDR3 is TGTGCCAGCAGCTTTCGGTGGAGTCAGGGGGCGCGTGGAGGTGAAAAACTGTTTTTT. Protein sequence: CASSFRWSQGARGGEKLFF. This sequence joins TRBV7-2 and TRBJ1-4; 8 nucleotides line up with TRBD1. V shed 3 bases and J 7 bases; nucleotides not matched to a gene: 19. This CDR3 spans 19 amino acids. Germline lookup yields CDR1 SGHTA and CDR2 FQGNSA.

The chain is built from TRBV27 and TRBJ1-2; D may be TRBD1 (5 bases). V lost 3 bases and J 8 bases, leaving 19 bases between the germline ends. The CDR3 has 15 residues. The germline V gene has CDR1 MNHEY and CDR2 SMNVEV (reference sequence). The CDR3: CASSFGGLGTWGYTF. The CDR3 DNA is TGTGCCAGCAGTTTTGGTGGACTGGGGACTTGGGGCTACACCTTC.

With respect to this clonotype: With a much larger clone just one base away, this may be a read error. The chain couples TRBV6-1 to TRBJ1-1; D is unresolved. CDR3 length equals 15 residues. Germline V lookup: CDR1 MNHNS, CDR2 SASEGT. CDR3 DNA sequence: TGTGCCAGCAGTGCCACCGGACCAGCGAACACTGAAGCTCTCTTT. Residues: CASSATGPANTEALF.

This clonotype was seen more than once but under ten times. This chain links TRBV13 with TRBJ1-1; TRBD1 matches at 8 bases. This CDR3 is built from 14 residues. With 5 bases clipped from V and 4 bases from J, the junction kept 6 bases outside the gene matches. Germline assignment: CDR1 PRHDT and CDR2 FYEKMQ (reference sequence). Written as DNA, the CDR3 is TGTGCCAGCAGCGCAGGACAGGGTGTCACTGAAGCTTTCTTT. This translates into CASSAGQGVTEAFF.

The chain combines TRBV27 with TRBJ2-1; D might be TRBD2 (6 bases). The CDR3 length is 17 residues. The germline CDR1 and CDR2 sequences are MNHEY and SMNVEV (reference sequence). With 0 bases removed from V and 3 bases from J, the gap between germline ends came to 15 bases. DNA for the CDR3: TGTGCCAGCAGTTTATCGGGGGAGGTCTTGGGCTACAATGAGCAGTTCTTC. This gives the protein CASSLSGEVLGYNEQFF.

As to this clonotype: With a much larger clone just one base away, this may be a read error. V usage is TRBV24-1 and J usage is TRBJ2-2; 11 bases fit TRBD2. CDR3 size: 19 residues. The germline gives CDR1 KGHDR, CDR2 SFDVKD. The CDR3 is CATSEISGRARVDTGELSF. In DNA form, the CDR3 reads TGTGCCACCAGTGAGATTAGCGGGAGGGCCAGAGTAGACACCGGGGAGCTGTCTTTT.

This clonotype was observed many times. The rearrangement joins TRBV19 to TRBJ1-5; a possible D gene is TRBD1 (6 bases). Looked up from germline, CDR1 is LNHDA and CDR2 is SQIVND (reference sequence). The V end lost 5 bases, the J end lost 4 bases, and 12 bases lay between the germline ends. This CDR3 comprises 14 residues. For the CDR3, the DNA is TGTGCCAGTAGTGTACAGGGTTGGAATCAGCCCCAGCATTTT. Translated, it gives CASSVQGWNQPQHF.